This T cell receptor beta chain appears in the sequencing data of a study of graft-versus-host responses after intestinal transplantation. Intraepithelial and lamina propria lymphocytes were released after the graft tissue was processed. The CDR3 contains 15 residues. V lost 0 bases and J 1 base, leaving 9 bases between the germline ends. Germline CDR1 KGHSH, CDR2 LQKENI. Clones were read by immunoSEQ multiplex PCR, and TCRdb kept only the in-frame ones, dropping some. The sample has some 4,800 clones; about four fifths are singletons. The V and J genes are TRBV18 and TRBJ2-5; no firm D call. The specimen was ileum tissue, collected roughly 19 weeks after intestinal transplantation. This receptor was taken from a human patient who received an intestinal transplant, so some T cells may come from the graft donor. CDR3 region: CASSPPVRSQETQYF. The CDR3 DNA is TGTGCCAGCTCACCACCAGTAAGGTCCCAAGAGACCCAGTACTTC.